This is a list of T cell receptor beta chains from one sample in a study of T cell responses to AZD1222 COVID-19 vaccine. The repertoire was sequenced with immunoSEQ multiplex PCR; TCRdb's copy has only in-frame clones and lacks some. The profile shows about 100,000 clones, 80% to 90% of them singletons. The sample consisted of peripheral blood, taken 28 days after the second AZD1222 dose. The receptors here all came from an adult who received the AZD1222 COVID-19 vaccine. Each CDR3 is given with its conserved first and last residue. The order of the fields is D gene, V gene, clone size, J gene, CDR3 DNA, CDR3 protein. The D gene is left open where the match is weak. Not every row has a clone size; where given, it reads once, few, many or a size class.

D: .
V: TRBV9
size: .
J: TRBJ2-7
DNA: TGTGCCAGCAGCGTAGGACAGGACTACGAGCAGTACTTC
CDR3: CASSVGQDYEQYF

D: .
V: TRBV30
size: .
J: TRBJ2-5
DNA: TGTGCCTGGAGTGCCAGCCAAGAGACCCAGTACTTC
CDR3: CAWSASQETQYF

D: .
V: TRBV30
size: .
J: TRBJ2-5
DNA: TGTGCCTGGAGTGTATCACAGGTTGAGACCCAGTACTTC
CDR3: CAWSVSQVETQYF

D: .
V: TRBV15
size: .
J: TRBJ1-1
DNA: TGTGCCACCAGCAGAGATAGGGGTGAAGCTTTCTTT
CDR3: CATSRDRGEAFF

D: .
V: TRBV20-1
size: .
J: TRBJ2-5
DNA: TGCAGTGCTAGTGGCCCAATCCAAGAGACCCAGTACTTC
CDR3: CSASGPIQETQYF

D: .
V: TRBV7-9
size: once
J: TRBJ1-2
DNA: TGTGCCAGCAGCTTAGCGAGGACAGCTAACTATGGCTACACCTTC
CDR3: CASSLARTANYGYTF

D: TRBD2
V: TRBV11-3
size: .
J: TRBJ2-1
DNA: TGTGCCAGCAGCCGGGTAGCGGGAGAGGAGCAGTTCTTC
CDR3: CASSRVAGEEQFF

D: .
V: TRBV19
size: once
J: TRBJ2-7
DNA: TGTGCCAGTAGGAATACGGGGACACCCTACGAGCAGTACTTC
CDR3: CASRNTGTPYEQYF

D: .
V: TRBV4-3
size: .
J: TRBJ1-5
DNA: TGCGCCAGCAGCCAGGATCAGGGATCCGGTCAGCCCCAGCATTTT
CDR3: CASSQDQGSGQPQHF

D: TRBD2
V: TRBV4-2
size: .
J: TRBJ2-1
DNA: TGTGCCAGCAGCCAAGGGGGGCGGGAGGGCTCCTACAATGAGCAGTTCTTC
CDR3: CASSQGGREGSYNEQFF

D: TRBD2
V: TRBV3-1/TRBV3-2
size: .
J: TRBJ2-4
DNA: TGTGCCAGCAGCCAAGGGCTAGCGGAAAGGCTAGCCAAAAACATTCAGTACTTC
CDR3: CASSQGLAERLAKNIQYF

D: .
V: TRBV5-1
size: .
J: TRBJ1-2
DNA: TGCGCCAGCAGCTTGGCCGATGGGGGACCCTATGGCTACACCTTC
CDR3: CASSLADGGPYGYTF

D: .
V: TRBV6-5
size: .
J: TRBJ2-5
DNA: TGTGCCAGCAGTTCGGGGCTGCTGGAGGAGACCCAGTACTTC
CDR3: CASSSGLLEETQYF

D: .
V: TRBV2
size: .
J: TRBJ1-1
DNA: TGTGCCAGCAGACAGGAGTGGGGCACTGAAGCTTTCTTT
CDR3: CASRQEWGTEAFF

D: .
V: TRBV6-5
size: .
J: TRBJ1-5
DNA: TGTGCCAGCAGTTACGCAGGGGGCAATCAGCCCCAGCATTTT
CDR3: CASSYAGGNQPQHF

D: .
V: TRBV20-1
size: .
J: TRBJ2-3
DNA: TGCAGTGCTAGAATGGAGGGTACGCAGTATTTT
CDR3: CSARMEGTQYF

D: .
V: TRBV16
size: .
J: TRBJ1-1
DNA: TGTGCCAGCAGCCATGGCCCTGAAGCTTTCTTT
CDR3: CASSHGPEAFF

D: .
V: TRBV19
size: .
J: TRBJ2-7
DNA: TGTGCCAGTAGTATCCGTGGGGTAGGGGCCACCTACGAGCAGTACTTC
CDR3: CASSIRGVGATYEQYF

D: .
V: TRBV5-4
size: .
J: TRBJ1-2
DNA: TGTGCCAGCAGTCGGACAGCGCAAGATGGCTACACCTTC
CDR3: CASSRTAQDGYTF

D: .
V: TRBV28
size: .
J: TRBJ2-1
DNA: TGTGCCAGCAGTTTAAACTGGAAGCAGTTCTTC
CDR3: CASSLNWKQFF

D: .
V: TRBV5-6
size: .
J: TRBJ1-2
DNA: TGTGCCAGCAGCTTTCGTACAGGGAAAGCTGGAGGCTACACCTTC
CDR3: CASSFRTGKAGGYTF

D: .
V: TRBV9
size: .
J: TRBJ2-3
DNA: TGTGCCAGCAGCGTAGGCTCGGGAGCGGCTAGCACAGATACGCAGTATTTT
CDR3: CASSVGSGAASTDTQYF

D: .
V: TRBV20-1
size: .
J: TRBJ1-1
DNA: TGCAGTGCTCGGACGCCGAGGGCTTTCTTT
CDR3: CSARTPRAFF

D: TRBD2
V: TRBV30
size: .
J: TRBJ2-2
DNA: TGTGCCTGGAACGGGGAGGGGTCCGGGGAGCTGTTTTTT
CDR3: CAWNGEGSGELFF

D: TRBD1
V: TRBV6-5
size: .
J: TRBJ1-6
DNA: TGTGCCCCCTCGCCGGGACAGGAATATAATTCACCCCTCCACTTT
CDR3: CAPSPGQEYNSPLHF

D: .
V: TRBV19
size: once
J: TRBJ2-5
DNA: TGTGCCAGTAGTATCGGGCTAGCACAAGAGACCCAGTACTTC
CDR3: CASSIGLAQETQYF

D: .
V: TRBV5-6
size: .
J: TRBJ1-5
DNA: TGTGCCAGCAGCTCGGGGACAAGGGATCAGCCCCAGCATTTT
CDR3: CASSSGTRDQPQHF

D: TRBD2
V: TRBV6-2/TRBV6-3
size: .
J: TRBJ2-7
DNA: TGTGCCAGCAGCACGAGGACTAGCGGGGCCGCCTACGAGCAGTACTTC
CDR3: CASSTRTSGAAYEQYF

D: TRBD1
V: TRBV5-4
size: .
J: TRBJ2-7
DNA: TGTGCCAGCAGCGCGGACAGGGTCCCAGGGGAGCAGTACTTC
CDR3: CASSADRVPGEQYF

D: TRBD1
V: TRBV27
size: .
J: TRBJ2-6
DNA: TGTGCCAGCAGTTTGAGACAGGGGGTCCCTGGGGCCAACGTCCTGACTTTC
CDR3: CASSLRQGVPGANVLTF

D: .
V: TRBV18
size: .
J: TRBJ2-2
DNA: TGTGCCAGCTCAGTACAGAACACCGGGGAGCTGTTTTTT
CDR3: CASSVQNTGELFF

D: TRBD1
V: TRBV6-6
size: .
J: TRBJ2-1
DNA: TGTGCCAGCAGTTACCCTGGACAGGGGGCGAGGAATGAGCAGTTCTTC
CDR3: CASSYPGQGARNEQFF

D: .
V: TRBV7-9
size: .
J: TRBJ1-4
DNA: TGTGCCAGCGAGCGTCGGGGGGCACCCAGGGCGGATGAAAAACTGTTTTTT
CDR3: CASERRGAPRADEKLFF

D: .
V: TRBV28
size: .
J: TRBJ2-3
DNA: TGTGCCAGCGGGGGGCCCCGGGGCCTGGGTGGAGATACGCAGTATTTT
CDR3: CASGGPRGLGGDTQYF

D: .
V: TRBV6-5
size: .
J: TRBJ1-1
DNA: TGTGCCAGCAGTTACTCGGTCGGGGAGGTGAACACTGAAGCTTTCTTT
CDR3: CASSYSVGEVNTEAFF

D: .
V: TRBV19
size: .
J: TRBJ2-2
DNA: TGTGCCAGTAGTATAGATCGGGTGAACACCGGGGAGCTGTTTTTT
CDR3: CASSIDRVNTGELFF

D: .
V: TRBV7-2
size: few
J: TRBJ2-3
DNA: TGTGCCAGCAGCCCTCAAGTAGGGGATACGCAGTATTTT
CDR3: CASSPQVGDTQYF

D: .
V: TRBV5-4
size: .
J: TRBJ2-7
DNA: TGTGCCAGCAGCTTCCCGACGGGGGCTCCTCCCTACGAGCAGTACTTC
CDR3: CASSFPTGAPPYEQYF

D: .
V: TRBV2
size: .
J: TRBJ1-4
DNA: TGTGCCAGCAGTGAATCAGGGCTGTACGAAAAACTGTTTTTT
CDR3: CASSESGLYEKLFF

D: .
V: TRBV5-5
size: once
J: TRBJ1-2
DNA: TGTGCCAGCAGCTTGGCGGAGGGTGATGGCTACACCTTC
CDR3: CASSLAEGDGYTF

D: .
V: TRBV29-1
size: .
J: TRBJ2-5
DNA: TGCAGCACCGGGAAGGAAGAGACCCAGTACTTC
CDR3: CSTGKEETQYF

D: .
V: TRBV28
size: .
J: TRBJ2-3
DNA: TGTGCCAGCAGCGAGTACACAGATACGCAGTATTTT
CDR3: CASSEYTDTQYF

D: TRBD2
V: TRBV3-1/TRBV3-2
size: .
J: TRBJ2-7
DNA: TGTGCCAGCAGCCAAGCCGGACTAGCGGGAAGCTACGAGCAGTACTTC
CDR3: CASSQAGLAGSYEQYF

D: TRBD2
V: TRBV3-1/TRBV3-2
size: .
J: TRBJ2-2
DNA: TGTGCCAGCAGCCAAGGAGCCGGGGGGTCCTTCACCGGGGAGCTGTTTTTT
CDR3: CASSQGAGGSFTGELFF

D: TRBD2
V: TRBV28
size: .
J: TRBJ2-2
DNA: TGTGCCAGCAGAGATCATTCGGGACTAAACACCGGGGAGCTGTTTTTT
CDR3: CASRDHSGLNTGELFF